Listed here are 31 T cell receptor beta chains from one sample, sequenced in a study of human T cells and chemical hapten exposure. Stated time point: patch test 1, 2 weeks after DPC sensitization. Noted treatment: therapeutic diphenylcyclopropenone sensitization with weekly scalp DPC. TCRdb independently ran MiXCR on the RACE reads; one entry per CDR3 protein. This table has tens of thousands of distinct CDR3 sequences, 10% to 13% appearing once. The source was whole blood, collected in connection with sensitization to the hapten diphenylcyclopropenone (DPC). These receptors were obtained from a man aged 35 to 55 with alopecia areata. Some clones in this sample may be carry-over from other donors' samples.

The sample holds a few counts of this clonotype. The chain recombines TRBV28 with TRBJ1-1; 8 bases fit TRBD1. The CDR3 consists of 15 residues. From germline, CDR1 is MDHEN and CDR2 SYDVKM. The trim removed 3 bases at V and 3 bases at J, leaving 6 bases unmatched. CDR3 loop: CASSFSGTGHTEAFF. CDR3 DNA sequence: TGTGCCAGCAGTTTTTCCGGGACAGGCCACACTGAAGCTTTCTTT.

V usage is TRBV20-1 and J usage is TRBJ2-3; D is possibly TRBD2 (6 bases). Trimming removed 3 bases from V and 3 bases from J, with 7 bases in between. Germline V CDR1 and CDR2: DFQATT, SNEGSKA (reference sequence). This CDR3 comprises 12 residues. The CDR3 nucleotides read TGCAGTGCTAGTGGAGGGACAGATACGCAGTATTTT. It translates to CSASGGTDTQYF.

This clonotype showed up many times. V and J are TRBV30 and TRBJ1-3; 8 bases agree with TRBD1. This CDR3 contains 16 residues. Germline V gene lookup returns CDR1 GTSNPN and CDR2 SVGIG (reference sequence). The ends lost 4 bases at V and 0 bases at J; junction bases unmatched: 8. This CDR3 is CAWNSGQGGSGNTIYF. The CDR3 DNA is TGTGCCTGGAACTCCGGACAGGGAGGCTCTGGAAACACCATATATTTT.

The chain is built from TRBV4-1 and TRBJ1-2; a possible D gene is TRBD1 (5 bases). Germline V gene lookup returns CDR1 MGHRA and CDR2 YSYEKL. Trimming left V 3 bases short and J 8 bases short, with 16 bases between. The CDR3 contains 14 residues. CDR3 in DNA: TGCGCCAGCAGCCATGGCACAGGTCCAAGAGGCTACACCTTC. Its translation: CASSHGTGPRGYTF.

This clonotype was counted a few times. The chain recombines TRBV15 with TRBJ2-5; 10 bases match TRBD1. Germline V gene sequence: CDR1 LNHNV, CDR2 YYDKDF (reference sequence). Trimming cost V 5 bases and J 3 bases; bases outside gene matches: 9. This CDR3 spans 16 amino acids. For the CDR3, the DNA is TGTGCCACCAGCCTAATGATGACAGGGGGCAAAGAGACCCAGTACTTC. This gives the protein CATSLMMTGGKETQYF. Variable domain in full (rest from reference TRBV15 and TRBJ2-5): DAMVIQNPRYQVTQFGKPVTLSCSQTLNHNVMYWYQQKSSQAPKLLFHYYDKDFNNEADTPDNFQSRRPNTSFCFLDIRSPGLGDTAMYLCATSLMMTGGKETQYFGPGTRLLVL.

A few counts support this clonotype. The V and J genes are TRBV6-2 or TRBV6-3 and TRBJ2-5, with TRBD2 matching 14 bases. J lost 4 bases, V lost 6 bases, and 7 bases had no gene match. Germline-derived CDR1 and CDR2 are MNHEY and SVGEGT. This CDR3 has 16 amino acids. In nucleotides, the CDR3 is TGTGCCAGCAGGAGATTCGGGACTAGCGGGAGAGAGACCCAGTACTTC. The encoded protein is CASRRFGTSGRETQYF.

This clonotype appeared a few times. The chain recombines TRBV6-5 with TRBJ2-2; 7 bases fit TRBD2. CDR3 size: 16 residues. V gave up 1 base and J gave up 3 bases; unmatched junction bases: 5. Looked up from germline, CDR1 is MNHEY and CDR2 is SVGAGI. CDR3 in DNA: TGTGCCAGCAGTTACTGGGCTAGCGGACACACCGGGGAGCTGTTTTTT. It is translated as CASSYWASGHTGELFF.

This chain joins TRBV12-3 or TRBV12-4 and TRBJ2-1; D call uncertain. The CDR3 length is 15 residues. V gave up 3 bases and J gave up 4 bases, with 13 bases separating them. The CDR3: CASSFGVGSYNEQFF. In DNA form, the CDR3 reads TGTGCCAGCAGTTTTGGAGTGGGGTCGTACAATGAGCAGTTCTTC.

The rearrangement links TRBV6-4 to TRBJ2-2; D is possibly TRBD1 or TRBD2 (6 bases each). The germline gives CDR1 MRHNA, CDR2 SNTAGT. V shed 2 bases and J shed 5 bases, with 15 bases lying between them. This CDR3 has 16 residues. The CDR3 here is CASSDDVWRGTGELFF. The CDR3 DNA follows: TGTGCCAGCAGTGACGATGTGTGGAGGGGGACCGGGGAGCTGTTTTTT.

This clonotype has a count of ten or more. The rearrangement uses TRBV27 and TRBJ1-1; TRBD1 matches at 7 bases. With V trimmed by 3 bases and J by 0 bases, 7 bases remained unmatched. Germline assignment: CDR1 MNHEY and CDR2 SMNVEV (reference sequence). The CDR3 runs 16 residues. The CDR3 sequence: CASSFRGGRVNTEAFF. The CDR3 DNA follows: TGTGCCAGCAGTTTTAGAGGGGGCAGGGTGAACACTGAAGCTTTCTTT.

CDR3 amino acids: CASSWTYEQYF. The DNA of the CDR3 is TGTGCCAGCAGTTGGACTTACGAGCAGTACTTC. V usage is TRBV6-2 or TRBV6-3 and J usage is TRBJ2-7, with D perhaps TRBD2 (5 bases). Germline V gene sequence: CDR1 MNHEY, CDR2 SVGEGT. The CDR3 runs 11 residues. Trimming cost V 4 bases and J 4 bases, with 5 bases left between them.

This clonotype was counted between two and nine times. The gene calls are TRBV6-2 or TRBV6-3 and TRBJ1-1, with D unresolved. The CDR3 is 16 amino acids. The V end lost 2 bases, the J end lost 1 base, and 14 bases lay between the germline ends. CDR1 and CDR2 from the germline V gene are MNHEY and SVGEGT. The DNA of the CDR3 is TGTGCCAGCAGTTACACCGCCTTTGCGGCGAACACTGAAGCTTTCTTT. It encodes CASSYTAFAANTEAFF.

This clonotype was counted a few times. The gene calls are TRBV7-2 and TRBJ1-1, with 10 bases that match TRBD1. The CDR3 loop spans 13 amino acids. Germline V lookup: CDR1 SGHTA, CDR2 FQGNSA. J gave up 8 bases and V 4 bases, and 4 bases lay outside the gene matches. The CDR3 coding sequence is TGTGCCAGCAGCTGGGACAGGGGAGGGGAAGCTTTCTTT. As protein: CASSWDRGGEAFF.

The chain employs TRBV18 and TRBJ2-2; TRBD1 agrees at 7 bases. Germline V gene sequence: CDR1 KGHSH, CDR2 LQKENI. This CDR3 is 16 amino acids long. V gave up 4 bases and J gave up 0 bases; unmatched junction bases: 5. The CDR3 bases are TGTGCCAGCTCACGCGAAGACAGGGCGAACACCGGGGAGCTGTTTTTT. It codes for CASSREDRANTGELFF.

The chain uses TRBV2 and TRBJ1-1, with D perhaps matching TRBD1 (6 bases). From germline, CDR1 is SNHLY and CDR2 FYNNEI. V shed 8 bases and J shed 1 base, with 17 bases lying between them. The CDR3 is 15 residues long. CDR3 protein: CASRRRGGPNTEAFF. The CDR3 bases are TGTGCCAGCCGACGAAGGGGGGGGCCGAACACTGAAGCTTTCTTT.

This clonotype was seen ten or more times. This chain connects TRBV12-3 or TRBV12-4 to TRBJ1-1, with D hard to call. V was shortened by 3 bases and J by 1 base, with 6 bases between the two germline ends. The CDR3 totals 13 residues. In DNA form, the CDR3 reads TGTGCCAGCAGTTTCTTCGGGAACACTGAAGCTTTCTTT. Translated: CASSFFGNTEAFF.

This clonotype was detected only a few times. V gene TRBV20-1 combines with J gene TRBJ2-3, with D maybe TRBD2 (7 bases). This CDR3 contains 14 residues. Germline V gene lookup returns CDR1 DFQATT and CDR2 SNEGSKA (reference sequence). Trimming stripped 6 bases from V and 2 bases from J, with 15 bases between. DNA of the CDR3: TGCAGTGCAAGGGAGGGGGGCCCCACAGATACGCAGTATTTT. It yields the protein CSAREGGPTDTQYF.

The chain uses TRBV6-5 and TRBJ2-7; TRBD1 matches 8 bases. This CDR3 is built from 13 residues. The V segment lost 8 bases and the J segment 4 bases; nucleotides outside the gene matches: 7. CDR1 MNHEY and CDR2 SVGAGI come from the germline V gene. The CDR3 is CASGGTGKYEQYF. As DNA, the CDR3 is TGTGCCAGCGGCGGGACAGGCAAGTACGAGCAGTACTTC.

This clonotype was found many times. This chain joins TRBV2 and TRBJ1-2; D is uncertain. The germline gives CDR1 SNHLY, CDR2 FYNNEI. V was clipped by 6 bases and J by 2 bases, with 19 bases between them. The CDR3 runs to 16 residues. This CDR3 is CASRHSRREANYGYTF. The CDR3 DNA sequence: TGTGCCAGCAGACACTCCCGGCGCGAGGCCAACTATGGCTACACCTTC. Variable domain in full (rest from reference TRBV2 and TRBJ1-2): EPEVTQTPSHQVTQMGQEVILRCVPISNHLYFYWYRQILGQKVEFLVSFYNNEISEKSEIFDDQFSVERPDGSNFTLKIRSTKLEDSAMYFCASRHSRREANYGYTFGSGTRLTVV.

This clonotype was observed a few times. This CDR3 reads CASSLSLAANYEQYF. CDR3 in DNA: TGTGCCAGCAGTTTAAGCCTAGCCGCGAACTACGAGCAGTACTTC. V and J are TRBV28 and TRBJ2-7; D perhaps matches TRBD2 (5 bases). Trimming removed 2 bases from V and 3 bases from J, with 14 bases in between. The germline gives CDR1 MDHEN, CDR2 SYDVKM. This CDR3 comprises 15 residues.

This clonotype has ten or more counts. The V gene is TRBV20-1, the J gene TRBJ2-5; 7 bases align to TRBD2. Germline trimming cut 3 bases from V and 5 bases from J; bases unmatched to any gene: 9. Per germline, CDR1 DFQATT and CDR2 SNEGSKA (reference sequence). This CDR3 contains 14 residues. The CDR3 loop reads CSASSSGGSETQYF. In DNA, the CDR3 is TGCAGTGCTAGCTCCTCGGGGGGTTCGGAGACCCAGTACTTC.

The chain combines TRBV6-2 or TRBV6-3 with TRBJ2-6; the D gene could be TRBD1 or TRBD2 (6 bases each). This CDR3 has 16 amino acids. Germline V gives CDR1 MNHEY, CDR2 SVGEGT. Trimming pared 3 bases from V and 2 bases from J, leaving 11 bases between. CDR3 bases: TGTGCCAGCAGTTATCTGGGGGGCGCTGGGGCCAACGTCCTGACTTTC. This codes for CASSYLGGAGANVLTF.

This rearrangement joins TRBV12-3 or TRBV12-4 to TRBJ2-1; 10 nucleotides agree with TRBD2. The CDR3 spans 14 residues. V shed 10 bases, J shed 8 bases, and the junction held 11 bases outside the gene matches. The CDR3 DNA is TGTGCCACGCAGCATAGCGGGAGGTCTGATGAGCAGTTCTTC. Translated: CATQHSGRSDEQFF.

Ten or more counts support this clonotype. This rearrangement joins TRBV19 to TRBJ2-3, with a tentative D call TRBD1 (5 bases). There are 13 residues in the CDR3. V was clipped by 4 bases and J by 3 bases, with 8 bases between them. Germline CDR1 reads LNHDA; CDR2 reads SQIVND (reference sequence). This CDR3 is CASSRQRTDTQYF. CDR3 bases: TGTGCCAGTAGTAGACAGAGAACAGATACGCAGTATTTT. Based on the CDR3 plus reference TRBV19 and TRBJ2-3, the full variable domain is DGGITQSPKYLFRKEGQNVTLSCEQNLNHDAMYWYRQDPGQGLRLIYYSQIVNDFQKGDIAEGYSVSREKKESFPLTVTSAQKNPTAFYLCASSRQRTDTQYFGPGTRLTVL.

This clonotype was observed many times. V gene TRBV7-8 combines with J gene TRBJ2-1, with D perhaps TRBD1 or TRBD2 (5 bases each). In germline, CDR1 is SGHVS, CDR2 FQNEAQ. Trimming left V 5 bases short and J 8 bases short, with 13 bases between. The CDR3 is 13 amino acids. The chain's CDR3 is CASSMDRGDEQFF. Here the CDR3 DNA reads TGTGCCAGCAGCATGGACCGGGGCGATGAGCAGTTCTTC.

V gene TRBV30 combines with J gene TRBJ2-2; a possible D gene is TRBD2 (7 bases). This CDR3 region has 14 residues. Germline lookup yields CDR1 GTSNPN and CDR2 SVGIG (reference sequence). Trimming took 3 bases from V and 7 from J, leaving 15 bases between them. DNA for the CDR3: TGTGCCTGGAGGGGGGGGCGCGTTCACGGGGAGCTGTTTTTT. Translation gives CAWRGGRVHGELFF.

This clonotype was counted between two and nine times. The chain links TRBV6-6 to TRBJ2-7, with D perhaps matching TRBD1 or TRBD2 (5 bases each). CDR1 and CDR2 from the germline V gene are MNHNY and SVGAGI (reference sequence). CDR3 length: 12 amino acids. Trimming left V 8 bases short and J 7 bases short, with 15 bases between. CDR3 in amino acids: CASGAGTHEQYV. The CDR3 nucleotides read TGTGCCAGCGGGGCCGGGACCCATGAGCAGTACGTC.

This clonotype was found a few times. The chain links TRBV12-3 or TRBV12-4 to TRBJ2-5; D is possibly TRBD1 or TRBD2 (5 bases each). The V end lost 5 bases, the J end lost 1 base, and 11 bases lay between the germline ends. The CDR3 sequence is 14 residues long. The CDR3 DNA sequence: TGTGCCAGCAGTCCCGGGACCACCCAAGAGACCCAGTACTTC. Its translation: CASSPGTTQETQYF.

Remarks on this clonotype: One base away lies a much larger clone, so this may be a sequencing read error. For the CDR3, the DNA is TGTGCCAGCAGCACTCCCGGGGGGGGTGGTCCGCCCCAGCATTTT. It codes for CASSTPGGGGPPQHF. The chain links TRBV5-4 to TRBJ1-5; D possibly corresponds to TRBD1 (5 bases). Looked up from germline, CDR1 is SGHNT and CDR2 is YYREEE (reference sequence). The V gene lost 4 bases and the J gene lost 9 bases, with 20 bases spanning the gap. This CDR3 comprises 15 residues.

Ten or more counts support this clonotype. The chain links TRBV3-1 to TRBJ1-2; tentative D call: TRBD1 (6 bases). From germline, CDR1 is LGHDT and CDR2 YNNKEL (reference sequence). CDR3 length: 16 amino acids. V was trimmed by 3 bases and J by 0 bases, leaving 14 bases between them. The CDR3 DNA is TGTGCCAGCAGCCACCGAGACAGGCAGTCTAACTATGGCTACACCTTC. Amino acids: CASSHRDRQSNYGYTF.

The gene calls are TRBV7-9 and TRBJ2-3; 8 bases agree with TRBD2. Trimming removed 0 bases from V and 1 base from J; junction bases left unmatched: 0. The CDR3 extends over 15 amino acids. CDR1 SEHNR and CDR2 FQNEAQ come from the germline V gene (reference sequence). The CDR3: CASSLATSGTDTQYF. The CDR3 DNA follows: TGTGCCAGCAGCTTAGCGACTAGCGGCACAGATACGCAGTATTTT.